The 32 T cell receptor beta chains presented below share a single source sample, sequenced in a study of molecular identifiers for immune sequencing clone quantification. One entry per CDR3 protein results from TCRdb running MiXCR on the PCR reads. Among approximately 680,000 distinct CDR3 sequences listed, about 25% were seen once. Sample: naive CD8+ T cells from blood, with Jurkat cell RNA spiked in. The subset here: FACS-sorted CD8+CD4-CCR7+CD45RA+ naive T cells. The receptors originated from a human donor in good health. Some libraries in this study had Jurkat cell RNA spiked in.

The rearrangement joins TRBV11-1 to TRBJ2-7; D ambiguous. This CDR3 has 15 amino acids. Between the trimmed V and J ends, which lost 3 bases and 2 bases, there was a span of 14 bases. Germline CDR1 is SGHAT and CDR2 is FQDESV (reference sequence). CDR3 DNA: TGTGCCAGCAGCTTCGCCGGGCCAGCCACCTACGAGCAGTACTTC. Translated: CASSFAGPATYEQYF.

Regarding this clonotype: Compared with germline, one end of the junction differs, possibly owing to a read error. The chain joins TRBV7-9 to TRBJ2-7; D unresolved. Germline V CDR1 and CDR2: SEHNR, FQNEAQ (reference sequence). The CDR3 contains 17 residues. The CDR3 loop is CVSSHLADFPYNYEQYF. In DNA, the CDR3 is TGTGTCAGCAGCCACCTCGCTGACTTCCCTTATAACTACGAGCAGTACTTC.

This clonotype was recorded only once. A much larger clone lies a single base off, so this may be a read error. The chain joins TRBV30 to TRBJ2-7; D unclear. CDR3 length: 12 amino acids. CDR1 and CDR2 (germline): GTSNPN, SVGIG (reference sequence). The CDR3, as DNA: TGTGCCAGGAGTCCCATTGGCGCCGAGCAGTACTTC. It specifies CARSPIGAEQYF.

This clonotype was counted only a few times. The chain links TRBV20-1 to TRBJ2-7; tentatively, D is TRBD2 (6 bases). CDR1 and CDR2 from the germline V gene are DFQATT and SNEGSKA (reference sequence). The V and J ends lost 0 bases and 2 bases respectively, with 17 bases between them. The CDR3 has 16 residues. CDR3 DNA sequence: TGCAGTGCTAGAGATAGGAGGGCAGGGCTTACCTACGAGCAGTACTTC. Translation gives CSARDRRAGLTYEQYF.

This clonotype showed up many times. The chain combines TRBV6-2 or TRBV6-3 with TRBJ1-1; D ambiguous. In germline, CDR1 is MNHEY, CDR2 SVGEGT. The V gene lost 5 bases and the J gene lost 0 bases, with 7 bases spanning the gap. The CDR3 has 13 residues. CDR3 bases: TGTGCCAGCAGTCGCCCAATGAACACTGAAGCTTTCTTT. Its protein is CASSRPMNTEAFF.

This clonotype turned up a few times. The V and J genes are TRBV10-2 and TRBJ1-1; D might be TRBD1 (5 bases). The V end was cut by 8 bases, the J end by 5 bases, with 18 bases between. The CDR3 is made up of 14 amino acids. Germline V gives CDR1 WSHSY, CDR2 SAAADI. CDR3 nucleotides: TGCGCCAGCTCAGTGGGGGGGATGGGGACTGAAGCTTTCTTT. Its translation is CASSVGGMGTEAFF.

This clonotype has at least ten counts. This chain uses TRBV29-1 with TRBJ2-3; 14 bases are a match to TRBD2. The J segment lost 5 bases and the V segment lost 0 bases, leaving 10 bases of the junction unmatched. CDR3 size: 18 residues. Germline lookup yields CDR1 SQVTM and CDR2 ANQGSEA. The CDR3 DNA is TGCAGCGTTGAAGATCAAGAAGGGACTAGCGGGGGATTAGATACGCAGTATTTT. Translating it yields CSVEDQEGTSGGLDTQYF.

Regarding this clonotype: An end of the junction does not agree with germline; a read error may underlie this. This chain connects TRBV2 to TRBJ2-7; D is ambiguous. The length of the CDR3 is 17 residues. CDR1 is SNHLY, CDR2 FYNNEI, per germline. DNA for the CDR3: TGTGCCGGCAGTGACGAGGCAGCCATAGGCAACTCCTACGAGCAGTACTTC. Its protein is CAGSDEAAIGNSYEQYF. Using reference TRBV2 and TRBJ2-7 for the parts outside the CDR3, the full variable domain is EPEVTQTPSHQVTQMGQEVILRCVPISNHLYFYWYRQILGQKVEFLVSFYNNEISEKSEIFDDQFSVERPDGSNFTLKIRSTKLEDSAMYFCAGSDEAAIGNSYEQYFGPGTRLTVT.

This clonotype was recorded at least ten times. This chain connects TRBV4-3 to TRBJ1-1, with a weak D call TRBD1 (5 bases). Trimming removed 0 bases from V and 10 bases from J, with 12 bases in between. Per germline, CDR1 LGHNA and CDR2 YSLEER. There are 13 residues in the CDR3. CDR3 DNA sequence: TGCGCCAGCAGCCAAGATCTGACTGGGGGAGCTTTCTTT. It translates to CASSQDLTGGAFF.

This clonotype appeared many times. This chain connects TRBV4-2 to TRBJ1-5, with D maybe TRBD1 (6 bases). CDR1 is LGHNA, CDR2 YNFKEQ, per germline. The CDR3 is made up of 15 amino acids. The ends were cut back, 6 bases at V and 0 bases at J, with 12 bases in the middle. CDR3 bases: TGTGCCAGCAGAGGAGGGACACATAGCAATCAGCCCCAGCATTTT. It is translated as CASRGGTHSNQPQHF.

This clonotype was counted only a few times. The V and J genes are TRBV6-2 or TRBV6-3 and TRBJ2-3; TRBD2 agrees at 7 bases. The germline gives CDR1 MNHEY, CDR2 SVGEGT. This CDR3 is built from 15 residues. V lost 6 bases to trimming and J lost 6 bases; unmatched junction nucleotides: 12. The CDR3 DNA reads TGTGCCAGCAGCCGCTCAAGGGGACTAAGGGATACGCAGTATTTT. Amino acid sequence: CASSRSRGLRDTQYF.

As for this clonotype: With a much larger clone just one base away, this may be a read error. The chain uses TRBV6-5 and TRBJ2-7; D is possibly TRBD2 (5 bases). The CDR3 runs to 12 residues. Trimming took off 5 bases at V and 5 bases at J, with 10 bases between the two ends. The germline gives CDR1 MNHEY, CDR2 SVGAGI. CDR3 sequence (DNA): TGTGCCAGCAGTCGAGGGTCCCACGAGCAGTACTTC. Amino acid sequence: CASSRGSHEQYF.

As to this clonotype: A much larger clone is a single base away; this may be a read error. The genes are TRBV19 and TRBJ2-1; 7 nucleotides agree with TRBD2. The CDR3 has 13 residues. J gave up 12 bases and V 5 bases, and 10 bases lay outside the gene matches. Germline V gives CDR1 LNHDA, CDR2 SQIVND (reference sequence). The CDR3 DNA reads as TGTGCCAGTAGTGCCACTAGCGCTGGTGTGCAGTTCTTC. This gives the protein CASSATSAGVQFF.

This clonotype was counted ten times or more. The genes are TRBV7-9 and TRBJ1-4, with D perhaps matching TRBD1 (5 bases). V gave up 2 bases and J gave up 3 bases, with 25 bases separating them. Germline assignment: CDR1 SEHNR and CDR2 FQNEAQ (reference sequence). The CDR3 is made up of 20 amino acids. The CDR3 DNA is TGTGCCAGCAGCTTATTTCCTAGTTGGGTGCCGGGGACGGCTAATGAAAAACTGTTTTTT. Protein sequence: CASSLFPSWVPGTANEKLFF.

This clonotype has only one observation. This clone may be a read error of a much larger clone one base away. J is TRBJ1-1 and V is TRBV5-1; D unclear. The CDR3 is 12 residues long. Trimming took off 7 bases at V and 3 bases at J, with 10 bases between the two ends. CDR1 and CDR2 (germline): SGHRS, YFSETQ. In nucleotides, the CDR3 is TGCGCCAGCGGACGGTCGGACACTGAAGCTTTCTTT. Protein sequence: CASGRSDTEAFF. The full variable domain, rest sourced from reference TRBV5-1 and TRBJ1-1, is KAGVTQTPRYLIKTRGQQVTLSCSPISGHRSVSWYQQTPGQGLQFLFEYFSETQRNKGNFPGRFSGRQFSNSRSEMNVSTLELGDSALYLCASGRSDTEAFFGQGTRLTVV.

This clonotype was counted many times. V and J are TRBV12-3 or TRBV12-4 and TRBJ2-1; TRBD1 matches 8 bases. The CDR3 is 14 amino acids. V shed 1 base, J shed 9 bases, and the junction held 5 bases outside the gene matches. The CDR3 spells CASSLEDRAGEQFF. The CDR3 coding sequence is TGTGCCAGCAGTTTAGAGGACAGGGCAGGTGAGCAGTTCTTC.

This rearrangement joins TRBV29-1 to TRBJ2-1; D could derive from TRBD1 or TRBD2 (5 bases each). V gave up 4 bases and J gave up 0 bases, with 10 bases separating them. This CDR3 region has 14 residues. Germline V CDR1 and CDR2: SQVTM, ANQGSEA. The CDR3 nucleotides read TGCAGCGTTGTTGGGGGAAACTCCTACAATGAGCAGTTCTTC. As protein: CSVVGGNSYNEQFF.

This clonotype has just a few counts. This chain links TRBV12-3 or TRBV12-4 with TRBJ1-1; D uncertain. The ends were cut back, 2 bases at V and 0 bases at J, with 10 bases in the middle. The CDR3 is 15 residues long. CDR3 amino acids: CASSLSQYMNTEAFF. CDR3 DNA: TGTGCCAGCAGTTTATCTCAGTACATGAACACTGAAGCTTTCTTT.

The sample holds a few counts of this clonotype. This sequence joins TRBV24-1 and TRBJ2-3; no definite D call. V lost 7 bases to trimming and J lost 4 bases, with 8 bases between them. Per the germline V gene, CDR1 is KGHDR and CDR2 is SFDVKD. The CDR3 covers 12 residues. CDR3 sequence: CATRGNADTQYF. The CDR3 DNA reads TGTGCCACCAGAGGGAATGCAGATACGCAGTATTTT.

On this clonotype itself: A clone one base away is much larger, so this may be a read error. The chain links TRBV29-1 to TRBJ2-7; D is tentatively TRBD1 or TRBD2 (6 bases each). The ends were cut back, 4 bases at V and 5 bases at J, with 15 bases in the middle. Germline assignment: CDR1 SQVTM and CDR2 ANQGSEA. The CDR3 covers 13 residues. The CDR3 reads CSVARGGVHEQYF. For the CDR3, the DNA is TGCAGCGTTGCCAGGGGCGGGGTCCACGAGCAGTACTTC.

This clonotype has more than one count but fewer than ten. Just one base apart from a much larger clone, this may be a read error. The CDR3 region is CSVPGTLGGASF. CDR3 DNA sequence: TGCAGCGTCCCCGGGACCCTCGGCGGAGCTTCCTTT. The V and J genes are TRBV29-1 and TRBJ1-1, with D perhaps matching TRBD1 (5 bases). The length of the CDR3 is 12 residues. Germline V lookup: CDR1 SQVTM, CDR2 ANQGSEA.

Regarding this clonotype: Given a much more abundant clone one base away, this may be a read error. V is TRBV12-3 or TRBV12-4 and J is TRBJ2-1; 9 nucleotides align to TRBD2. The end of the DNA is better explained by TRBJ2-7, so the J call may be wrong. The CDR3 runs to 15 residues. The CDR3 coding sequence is TGTGCCAGCACCGCCGGGACTAGCTCATACAATGAGCAGTACTTC. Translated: CASTAGTSSYNEQYF.

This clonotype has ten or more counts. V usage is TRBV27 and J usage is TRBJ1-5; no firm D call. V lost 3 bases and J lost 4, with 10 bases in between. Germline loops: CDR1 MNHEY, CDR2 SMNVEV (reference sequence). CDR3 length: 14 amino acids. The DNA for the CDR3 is TGTGCCAGCAGTTTTGCAGGAGAGAATCAGCCCCAGCATTTT. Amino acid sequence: CASSFAGENQPQHF.

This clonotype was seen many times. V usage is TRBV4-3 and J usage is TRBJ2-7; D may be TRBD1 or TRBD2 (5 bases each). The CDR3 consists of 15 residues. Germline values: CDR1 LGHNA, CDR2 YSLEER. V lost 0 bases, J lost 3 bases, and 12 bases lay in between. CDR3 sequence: CASSQDEGSGYEQYF. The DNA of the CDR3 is TGCGCCAGCAGCCAAGATGAGGGGTCAGGCTACGAGCAGTACTTC.

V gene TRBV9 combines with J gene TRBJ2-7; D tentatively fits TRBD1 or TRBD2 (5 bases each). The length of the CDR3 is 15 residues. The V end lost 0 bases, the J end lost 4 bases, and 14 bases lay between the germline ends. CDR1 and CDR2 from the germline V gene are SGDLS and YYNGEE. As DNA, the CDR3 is TGTGCCAGCAGCGTAGGAGGGACGACCAGGTACGAGCAGTACTTC. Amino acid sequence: CASSVGGTTRYEQYF. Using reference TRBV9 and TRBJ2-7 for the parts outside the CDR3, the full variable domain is DSGVTQTPKHLITATGQRVTLRCSPRSGDLSVYWYQQSLDQGLQFLIQYYNGEERAKGNILERFSAQQFPDLHSELNLSSLELGDSALYFCASSVGGTTRYEQYFGPGTRLTVT.

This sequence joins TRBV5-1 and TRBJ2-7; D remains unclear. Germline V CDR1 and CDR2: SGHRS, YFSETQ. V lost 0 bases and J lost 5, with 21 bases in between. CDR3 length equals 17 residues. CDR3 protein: CASSLDQPPWGGDEQYF. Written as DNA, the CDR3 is TGCGCCAGCAGCTTGGACCAACCTCCCTGGGGTGGAGACGAGCAGTACTTC. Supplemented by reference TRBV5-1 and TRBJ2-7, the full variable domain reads KAGVTQTPRYLIKTRGQQVTLSCSPISGHRSVSWYQQTPGQGLQFLFEYFSETQRNKGNFPGRFSGRQFSNSRSEMNVSTLELGDSALYLCASSLDQPPWGGDEQYFGPGTRLTVT.

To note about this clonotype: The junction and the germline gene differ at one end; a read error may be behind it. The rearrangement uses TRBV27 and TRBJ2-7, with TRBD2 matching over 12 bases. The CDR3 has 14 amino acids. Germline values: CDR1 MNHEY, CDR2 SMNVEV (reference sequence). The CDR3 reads CAGSLAGGSYAQYF. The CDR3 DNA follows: TGTGCCGGCAGTCTAGCGGGAGGGTCCTACGCGCAGTACTTC.

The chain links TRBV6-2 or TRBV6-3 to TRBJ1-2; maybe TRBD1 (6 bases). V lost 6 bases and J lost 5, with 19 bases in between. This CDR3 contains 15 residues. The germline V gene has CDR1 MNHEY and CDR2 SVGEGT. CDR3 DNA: TGTGCCAGCAGCACCAGGGACAACTACCGATATGGCTACACCTTC. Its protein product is CASSTRDNYRYGYTF.

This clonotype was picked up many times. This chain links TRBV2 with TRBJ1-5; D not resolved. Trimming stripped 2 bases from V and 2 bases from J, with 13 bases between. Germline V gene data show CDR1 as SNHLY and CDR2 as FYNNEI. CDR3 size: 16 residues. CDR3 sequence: CASSELNARGNQPQHF. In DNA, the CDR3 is TGTGCCAGCAGTGAACTGAATGCCCGGGGCAATCAGCCCCAGCATTTT.

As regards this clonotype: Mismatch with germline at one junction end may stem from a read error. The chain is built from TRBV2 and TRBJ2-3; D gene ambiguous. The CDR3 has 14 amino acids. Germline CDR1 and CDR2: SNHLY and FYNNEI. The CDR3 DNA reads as TGTGCCACGGTCGATCCCGCACGGGCAGATATGCAGTATTTT. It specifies CATVDPARADMQYF.

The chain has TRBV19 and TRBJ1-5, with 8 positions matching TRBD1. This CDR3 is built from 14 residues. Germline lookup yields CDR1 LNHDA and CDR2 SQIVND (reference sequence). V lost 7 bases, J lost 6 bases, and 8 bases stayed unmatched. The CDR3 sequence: CASNPQGGSQPQHF. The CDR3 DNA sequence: TGTGCCAGTAATCCACAGGGGGGCAGTCAGCCCCAGCATTTT.

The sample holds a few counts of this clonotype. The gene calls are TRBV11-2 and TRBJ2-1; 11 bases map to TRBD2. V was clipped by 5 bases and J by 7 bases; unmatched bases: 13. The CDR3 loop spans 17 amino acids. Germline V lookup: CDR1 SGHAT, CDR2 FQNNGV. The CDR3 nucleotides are TGTGCCAGCAGCCGAACACATAGCGGGGGGGCCTTTAATGAGCAGTTCTTC. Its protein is CASSRTHSGGAFNEQFF.